The T cell receptor (beta chain) described here comes from a study of cytomegalovirus exposure and HLA in healthy donors. Healthy bone marrow donors formed the donor group. The V gene end was trimmed by 1 base and the J gene end by 4 bases; junction bases not matched to a gene: 10. Per the germline V gene, CDR1 is LGHNA and CDR2 is YSLEER. The CDR3 has 17 amino acids. With 60 Vbeta and 13 Jbeta primers, the PCR was carried out. Using immunoSEQ multiplex PCR, the repertoire was profiled, and TCRdb retains in-frame clones only, with some absent. This repertoire includes roughly 35,000 clones. The chain has TRBV4-3 and TRBJ1-2, with TRBD1 identical over 9 bases. The sample taken for sequencing was PBMCs. The TCR sequence derives from a woman in her thirties or forties in good health and CMV-seropositive. The CDR3 DNA follows: TGCGCCAGCAGCCAAGGGTTTCTGTTGGGACAGGGCTATGGCTACACCTTC. It is translated as CASSQGFLLGQGYGYTF.